The source of this T cell receptor beta chain is a study of T cells in women clearing cervical HPV infection. This CDR3 contains 15 residues. The germline V gene encodes CDR1 SGHNT and CDR2 YYREEE (reference sequence). Trimming shortened V by 0 bases and J by 7 bases, and 11 bases separated the two germline ends. To note about this clone: What it binds is unknown. The read is 3 residues too short to cover the CDR3 end, so that end is filled in from the germline J gene.

Each participant carried one incident cervical HPV16 infection only. Study observations and caveats: It is unknown whether associations predate infection; no effector/memory or HPV-specific sorting.

The assay was immunoSEQ multiplex PCR, and TCRdb's table has in-frame clones only and misses some. Its table records roughly 42,000 clones. Sequencing used blood buffy coat. J is TRBJ1-6 and V is TRBV5-4; D not resolved. The receptor was isolated from a woman aged 18 to 69 with a cervical HPV16 infection that either progressed to CIN3+ or cleared (not recorded which). Incomplete CDR3 DNA: TGTGCCAGCAGCTTGGAACCGGCGGGGAATTCACCC. Residues: CASSLEPAGNSP. From start to end, the CDR3 is CASSLEPAGNSPLHF.